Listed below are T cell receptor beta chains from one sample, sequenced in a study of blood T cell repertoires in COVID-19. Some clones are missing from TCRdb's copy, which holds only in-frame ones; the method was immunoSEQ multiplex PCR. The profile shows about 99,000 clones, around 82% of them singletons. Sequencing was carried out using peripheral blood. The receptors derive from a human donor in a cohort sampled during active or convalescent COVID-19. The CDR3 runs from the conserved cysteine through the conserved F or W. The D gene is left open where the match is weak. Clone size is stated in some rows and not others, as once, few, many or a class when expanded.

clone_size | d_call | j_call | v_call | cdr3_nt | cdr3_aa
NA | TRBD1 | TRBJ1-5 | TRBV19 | TGTGCCAGTAGGACGGGACAGCCCTATAGCAATCAGCCCCAGCATTTT | CASRTGQPYSNQPQHF
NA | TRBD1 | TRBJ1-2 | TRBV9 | TGTGCCAGCAGCGTTACTGGACAGGCTTACCATGGCTACACCTTC | CASSVTGQAYHGYTF
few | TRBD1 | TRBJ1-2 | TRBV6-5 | TGTGCCAGCAGTTACGCCGGGACAGCGAACTATGGCTACACCTTC | CASSYAGTANYGYTF
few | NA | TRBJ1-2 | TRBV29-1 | TGCAGCGCCCGGACCGGGGAATATGGCTACACCTTC | CSARTGEYGYTF
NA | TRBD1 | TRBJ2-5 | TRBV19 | TGTGCCAGTAGGGGACAGTATCAAGAGACCCAGTACTTC | CASRGQYQETQYF
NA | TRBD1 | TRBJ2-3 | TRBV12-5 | TGTGCTAGTGGTTTGCTACCCGGTCGACAGGGATTGGGTACAGATACGCAGTATTTT | CASGLLPGRQGLGTDTQYF
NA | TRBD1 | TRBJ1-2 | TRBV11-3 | TGTGCCAGCAGCCCCGGGACAGCTAACTATGGCTACACCTTC | CASSPGTANYGYTF
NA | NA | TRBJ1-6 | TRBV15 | TGTGCCACCAGCAGAGCCGGGGTATCACCCCTCCACTTT | CATSRAGVSPLHF
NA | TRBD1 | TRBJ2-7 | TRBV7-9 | TGTGCCAGCAGCGAATGGGACAGGGGATACGAGCAGTACTTC | CASSEWDRGYEQYF
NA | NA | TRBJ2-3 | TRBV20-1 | TGCAGTGCTAGTCCCTTACTATATCCAGGGACAGATACGCAGTATTTT | CSASPLLYPGTDTQYF
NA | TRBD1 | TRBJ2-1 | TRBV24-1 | TGTGCCACCAGTGACCCTATCACAGGGGGAGAGCAGTTCTTC | CATSDPITGGEQFF
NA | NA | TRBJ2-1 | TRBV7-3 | TGTGCCAGCAGCAAAAACAGGGTGACCTACAATGAGCAGTTCTTC | CASSKNRVTYNEQFF
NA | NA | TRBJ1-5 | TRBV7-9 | TGTGCCAGCAGCATAGGACAGCCGAATCAGCCCCAGCATTTT | CASSIGQPNQPQHF
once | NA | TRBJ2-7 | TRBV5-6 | TGTGCCAGCAGCGCTTTAGACAGCCCCTACGAGCAGTACTTC | CASSALDSPYEQYF
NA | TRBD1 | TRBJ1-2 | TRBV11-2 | TGTGCCAGCAGCTTAGATCGGGTGGGGACAGGGAGTGGCTACACCTTC | CASSLDRVGTGSGYTF
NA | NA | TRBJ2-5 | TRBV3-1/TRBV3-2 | TGTGCCAGCACCGAGGTGGGGGGGCTCCCGAGGGAGACCCAGTACTTC | CASTEVGGLPRETQYF
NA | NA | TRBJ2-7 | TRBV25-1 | TGTGCCAGCAGCCGGGGTACAGGGAGCTACGAGCAGTACTTC | CASSRGTGSYEQYF
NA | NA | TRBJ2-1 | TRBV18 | TGTGCCAGCTCACCTCAGGGACACAACAATGAGCAGTTCTTC | CASSPQGHNNEQFF
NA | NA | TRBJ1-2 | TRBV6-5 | TGTGCCAGCAGTTCCCTTTCCGCAGGGTCTGGCTACACCTTC | CASSSLSAGSGYTF
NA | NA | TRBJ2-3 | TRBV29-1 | TGCAGCGTTCTAGATAGGAGACAGGGTCCGCGGGGAGATACGCAGTATTTT | CSVLDRRQGPRGDTQYF
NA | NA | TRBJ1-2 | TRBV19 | TGTGCCAGTTCCATTCAGGGTACCCTTTATGGCTACACCTTC | CASSIQGTLYGYTF
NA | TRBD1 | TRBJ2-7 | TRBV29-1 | TGCAGCGTATTGACAGGGTCCTACGAGCAGTACTTC | CSVLTGSYEQYF
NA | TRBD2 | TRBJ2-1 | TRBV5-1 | TGCGCCAGCAGCTTGTATGGGACTAGCGGGGTTAGGTACAATGAGCAGTTCTTC | CASSLYGTSGVRYNEQFF
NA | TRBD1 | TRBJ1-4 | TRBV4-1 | TGCGCCAGCAGATATTGGGACAGGGGAGGGAAACTGTTTTTT | CASRYWDRGGKLFF
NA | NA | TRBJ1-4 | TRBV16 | TGTGCCAGCAGCCAATCGAGAGTGGAAAAACTGTTTTTT | CASSQSRVEKLFF
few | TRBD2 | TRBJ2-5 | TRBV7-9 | TGTGCCAGCAGCTTAGGGCTAGCGGGGGGGTCCGAAGAGACCCAGTACTTC | CASSLGLAGGSEETQYF
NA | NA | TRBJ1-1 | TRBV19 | TGTGCCAGTATAGGCAGGGGTGCGAACACTGAAGCTTTCTTT | CASIGRGANTEAFF
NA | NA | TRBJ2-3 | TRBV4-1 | TGCGCCAGCGGTGCCCGGGGGGCTAGCACAGATACGCAGTATTTT | CASGARGASTDTQYF
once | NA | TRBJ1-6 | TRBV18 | TGTGCCAGCTCTCAGGGGAGTAGGACACCCCTCCACTTT | CASSQGSRTPLHF
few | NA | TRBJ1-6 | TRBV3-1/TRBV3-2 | TGTGCCAGCAGCCAAACCCCGGTTTCACCCCTCCACTTT | CASSQTPVSPLHF
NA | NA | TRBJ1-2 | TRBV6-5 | TGTGCCAGCAGGGTCGGACAGCCCTATGGCTACACCTTC | CASRVGQPYGYTF
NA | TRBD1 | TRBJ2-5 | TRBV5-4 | TGTGCCAGCAGTATACAGGGGGTCGTCGGAGAGACCCAGTACTTC | CASSIQGVVGETQYF
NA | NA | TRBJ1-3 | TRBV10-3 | TGTGCCATCAGTGAGTCAGCAGGGGAAGGAAACACCATATATTTT | CAISESAGEGNTIYF
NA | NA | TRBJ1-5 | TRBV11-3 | TGTGCCAGCAGGTCCGGACAGACAATCACTTATAGCAATCAGCCCCAGCATTTT | CASRSGQTITYSNQPQHF
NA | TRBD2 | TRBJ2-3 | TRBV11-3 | TGTGCCAGCAGCTTAGAAGGCGGGGGGACAGATACGCAGTATTTT | CASSLEGGGTDTQYF
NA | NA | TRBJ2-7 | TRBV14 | TGTGCCAGCAGCCAAGGGGGAGGATATAGCTCCTACGAGCAGTACTTC | CASSQGGGYSSYEQYF
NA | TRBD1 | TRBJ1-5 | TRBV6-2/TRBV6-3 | TGTGCCAGCAGTCCACAGGGGGCCGGCAATCAGCCCCAGCATTTT | CASSPQGAGNQPQHF
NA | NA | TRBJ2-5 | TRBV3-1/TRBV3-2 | TGTGCCAGCAGCCAAGATAGCAGGGGGGTAGAGACCCAGTACTTC | CASSQDSRGVETQYF
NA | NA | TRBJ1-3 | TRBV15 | TGTGCCACCAGCAGAAGTTTGGAGCCACGGTTCTCTGGAAACACCATATATTTT | CATSRSLEPRFSGNTIYF
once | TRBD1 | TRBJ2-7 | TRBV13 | TGTGCCAGCAGCTTAGGACAGGGGGTCAACGAGCAGTACTTC | CASSLGQGVNEQYF
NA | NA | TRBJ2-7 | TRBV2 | TGTGCCAGTTTTAACGCAGGGGCGACCTACGAGCAGTACTTC | CASFNAGATYEQYF
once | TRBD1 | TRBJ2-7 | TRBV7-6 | TGTGCCAGCAGACTCCGTCCGGGACAGGAATACGAGCAGTACTTC | CASRLRPGQEYEQYF
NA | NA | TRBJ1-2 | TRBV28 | TGTGCCAGCAGTTTATGGGGGGGAGACTATGGCTACACCTTC | CASSLWGGDYGYTF
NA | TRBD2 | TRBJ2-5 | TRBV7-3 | TGTGCCAGCAGCCCGGGACTAGCGGTAGAGACCCAGTACTTC | CASSPGLAVETQYF
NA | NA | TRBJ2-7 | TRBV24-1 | TGTGCCACACACCTAGGGGTCTCCTACGAGCAGTACTTC | CATHLGVSYEQYF
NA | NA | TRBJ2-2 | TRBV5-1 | TGCGCCAGCAGCTCACAACAGGTTTCGAGCACCGGGGAGCTGTTTTTT | CASSSQQVSSTGELFF
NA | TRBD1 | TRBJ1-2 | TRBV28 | TGTGCCAGCAGTTTACCCTCGACAGGGAACTATGGCTACACCTTC | CASSLPSTGNYGYTF
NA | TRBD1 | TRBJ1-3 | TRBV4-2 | TGTGCCAGCAGCCAAGATTTGAGGCCAGGGGGCACTGGAAACACCATATATTTT | CASSQDLRPGGTGNTIYF
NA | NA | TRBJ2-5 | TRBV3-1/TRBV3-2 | TGTGCCAGCAGCCAACTCACCGGCGAGGTCGGCGGGTACCAAGAGACCCAGTACTTC | CASSQLTGEVGGYQETQYF
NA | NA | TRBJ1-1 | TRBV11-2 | TGTGCCAGCAGCTTAGATTGGAAGGGGGACACTGAAGCTTTCTTT | CASSLDWKGDTEAFF
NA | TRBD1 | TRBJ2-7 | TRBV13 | TGTGCCAGCAGCCATGGGACAGGGGGAATAGTTAGCTCCTACGAGCAGTACTTC | CASSHGTGGIVSSYEQYF